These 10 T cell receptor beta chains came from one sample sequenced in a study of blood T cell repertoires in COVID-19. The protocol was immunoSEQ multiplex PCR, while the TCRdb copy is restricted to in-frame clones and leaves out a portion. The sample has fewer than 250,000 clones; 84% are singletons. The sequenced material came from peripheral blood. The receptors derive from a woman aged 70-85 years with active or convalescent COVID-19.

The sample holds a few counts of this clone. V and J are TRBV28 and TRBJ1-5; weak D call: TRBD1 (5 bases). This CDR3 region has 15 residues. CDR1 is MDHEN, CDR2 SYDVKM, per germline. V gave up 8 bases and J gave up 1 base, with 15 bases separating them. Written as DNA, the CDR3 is TGTGCCAGCGGGCAGGGATTAGGGAGCAATCAGCCCCAGCATTTT. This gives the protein CASGQGLGSNQPQHF.

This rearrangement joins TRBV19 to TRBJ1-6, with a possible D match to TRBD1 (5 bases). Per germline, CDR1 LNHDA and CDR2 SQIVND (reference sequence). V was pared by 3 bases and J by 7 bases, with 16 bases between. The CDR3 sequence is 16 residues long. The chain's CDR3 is CASSISGRGGNSPLHF. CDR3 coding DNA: TGTGCCAGTAGTATTTCGGGGCGGGGAGGGAATTCACCCCTCCACTTT.

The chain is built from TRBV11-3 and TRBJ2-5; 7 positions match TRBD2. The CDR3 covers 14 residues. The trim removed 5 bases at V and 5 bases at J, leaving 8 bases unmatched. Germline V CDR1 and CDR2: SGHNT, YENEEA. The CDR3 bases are TGTGCCAGCAGCGGGGGGGAGCCCGGGGAGACCCAGTACTTC. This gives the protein CASSGGEPGETQYF. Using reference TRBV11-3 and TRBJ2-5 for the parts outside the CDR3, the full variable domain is EAGVVQSPRYKIIEKKQPVAFWCNPISGHNTLYWYLQNLGQGPELLIRYENEEAVDDSQLPKDRFSAERLKGVDSTLKIQPAELGDSAVYLCASSGGEPGETQYFGPGTRLLVL.

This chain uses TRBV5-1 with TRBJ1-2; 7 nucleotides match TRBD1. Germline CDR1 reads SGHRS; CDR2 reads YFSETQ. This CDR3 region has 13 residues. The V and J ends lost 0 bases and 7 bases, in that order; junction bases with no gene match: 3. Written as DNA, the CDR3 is TGCGCCAGCAGCTTGGGACAGGGCTCTGGCTACACCTTC. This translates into CASSLGQGSGYTF. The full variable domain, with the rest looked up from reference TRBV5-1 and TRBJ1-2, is KAGVTQTPRYLIKTRGQQVTLSCSPISGHRSVSWYQQTPGQGLQFLFEYFSETQRNKGNFPGRFSGRQFSNSRSEMNVSTLELGDSALYLCASSLGQGSGYTFGSGTRLTVV.

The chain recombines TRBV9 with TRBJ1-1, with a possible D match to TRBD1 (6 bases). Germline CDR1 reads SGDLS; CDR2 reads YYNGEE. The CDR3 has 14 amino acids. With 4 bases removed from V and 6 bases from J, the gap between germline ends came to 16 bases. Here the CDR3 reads CASSPHGGAPEAFF. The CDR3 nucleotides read TGTGCCAGCAGCCCTCATGGGGGGGCGCCTGAAGCTTTCTTT. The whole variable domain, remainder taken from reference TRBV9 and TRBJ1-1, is DSGVTQTPKHLITATGQRVTLRCSPRSGDLSVYWYQQSLDQGLQFLIQYYNGEERAKGNILERFSAQQFPDLHSELNLSSLELGDSALYFCASSPHGGAPEAFFGQGTRLTVV.

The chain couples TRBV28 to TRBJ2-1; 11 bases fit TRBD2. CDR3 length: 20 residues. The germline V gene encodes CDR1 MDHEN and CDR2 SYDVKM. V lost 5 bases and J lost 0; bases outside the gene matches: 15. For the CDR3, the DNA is TGTGCCAGCAGTCCCAACCCTCCGGGACTAGCGGTGGTCTCCTACAATGAGCAGTTCTTC. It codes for CASSPNPPGLAVVSYNEQFF.

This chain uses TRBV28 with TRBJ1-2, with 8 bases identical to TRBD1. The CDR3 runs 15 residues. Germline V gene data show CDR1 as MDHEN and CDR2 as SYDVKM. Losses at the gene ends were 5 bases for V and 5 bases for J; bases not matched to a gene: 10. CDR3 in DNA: TGTGCCAGCAGTCTCCTTGGGACAGGAGGATATGGCTACACCTTC. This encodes CASSLLGTGGYGYTF.

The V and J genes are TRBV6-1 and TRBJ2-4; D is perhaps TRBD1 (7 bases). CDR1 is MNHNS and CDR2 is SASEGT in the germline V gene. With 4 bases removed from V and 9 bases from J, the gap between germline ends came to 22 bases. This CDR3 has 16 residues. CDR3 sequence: CASSGLQGRRSGIQYF. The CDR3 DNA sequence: TGTGCCAGCAGTGGATTACAGGGGAGGAGGTCGGGCATTCAGTACTTC.

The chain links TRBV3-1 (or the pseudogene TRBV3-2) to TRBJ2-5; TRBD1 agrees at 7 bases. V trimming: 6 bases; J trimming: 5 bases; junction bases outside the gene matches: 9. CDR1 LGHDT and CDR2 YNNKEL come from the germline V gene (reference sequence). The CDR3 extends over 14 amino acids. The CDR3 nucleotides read TGTGCCAGCAGGAGATCAGGGGGTGTGGAGACCCAGTACTTC. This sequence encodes CASRRSGGVETQYF.

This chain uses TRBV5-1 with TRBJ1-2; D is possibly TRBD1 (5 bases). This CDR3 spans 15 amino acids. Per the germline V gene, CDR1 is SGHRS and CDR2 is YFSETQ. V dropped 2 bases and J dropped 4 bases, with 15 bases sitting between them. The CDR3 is CASSFGLGQSYGYTF. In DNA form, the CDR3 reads TGCGCCAGCAGCTTTGGGTTAGGACAAAGCTATGGCTACACCTTC. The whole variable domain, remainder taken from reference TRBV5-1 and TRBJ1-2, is KAGVTQTPRYLIKTRGQQVTLSCSPISGHRSVSWYQQTPGQGLQFLFEYFSETQRNKGNFPGRFSGRQFSNSRSEMNVSTLELGDSALYLCASSFGLGQSYGYTFGSGTRLTVV.